One sample yielded the 6 T cell receptor beta chains listed below, sequenced in a study of blood T cells in healthy people across ages. Through a sample-barcoded 5' primer and a J-beta primer mix, a second PCR was run for roughly 7 to 11 cycles. TCRdb itself ran the 5' RACE reads through MiXCR, one entry per CDR3 protein. The sample has some 1 million distinct CDR3 sequences; less than 50% are singletons. The specimen was blood. These receptors all come from a woman aged 60-75 years in good health.

This clonotype was picked up a small number of times. The chain employs TRBV18 and TRBJ1-4; no clear D. V was clipped by 3 bases and J by 14 bases, with 13 bases between them. The CDR3 totals 12 residues. Germline V lookup: CDR1 KGHSH, CDR2 LQKENI. CDR3 protein: CASSPGRSGLFF. The CDR3 region has the DNA TGTGCCAGCTCACCCGGACGCTCCGGGCTGTTTTTT.

The chain recombines TRBV7-2 with TRBJ2-5; a weak D match, TRBD2 (5 bases). Trimming took 1 base from V and 4 from J, leaving 19 bases between them. Germline CDR1 and CDR2: SGHTA and FQGNSA. This CDR3 region has 17 residues. Written as DNA, the CDR3 is TGTGCCAGCAGCTTAGTTAGGACTCTCGCCTATGGAGAGACCCAGTACTTC. Amino acid sequence: CASSLVRTLAYGETQYF.

The rearrangement uses TRBV28 and TRBJ2-4; D tentatively reads TRBD1 or TRBD2 (5 bases each). The V gene lost 8 bases and the J gene lost 1 base, with 9 bases spanning the gap. The CDR3 is 13 residues long. Germline V CDR1 and CDR2: MDHEN, SYDVKM. This CDR3 reads CASFGTAKNIQYF. In DNA, the CDR3 is TGTGCCAGCTTCGGGACCGCCAAAAACATTCAGTACTTC.

This clonotype has just a few counts. The chain recombines TRBV12-3 or TRBV12-4 with TRBJ2-3; perhaps TRBD2 as D (5 bases). Trimming pared 7 bases from V and 2 bases from J, leaving 10 bases between. The CDR3 consists of 13 residues. CDR3 bases: TGTGCCAGCATCGACGACTACACAGATACGCAGTATTTT. Its translation: CASIDDYTDTQYF.

This clonotype was seen a handful of times. V and J are TRBV5-1 and TRBJ2-2, with D uncertain. There are 13 residues in the CDR3. Trimming cost V 3 bases and J 1 base, with 4 bases left between them. Germline V gene lookup returns CDR1 SGHRS and CDR2 YFSETQ. CDR3 sequence (DNA): TGCGCCAGCAGCTCCGGGAACACCGGGGAGCTGTTTTTT. It yields the protein CASSSGNTGELFF. Complete variable domain (other parts from reference TRBV5-1 and TRBJ2-2): KAGVTQTPRYLIKTRGQQVTLSCSPISGHRSVSWYQQTPGQGLQFLFEYFSETQRNKGNFPGRFSGRQFSNSRSEMNVSTLELGDSALYLCASSSGNTGELFFGEGSRLTVL.

This clonotype has a single count. Just one base apart from a much larger clone, this may be a read error. V and J are TRBV4-2 and TRBJ2-3; TRBD1 matches 12 bases. This CDR3 has 17 residues. Unmatched junction bases numbered 10, after V lost 4 bases and J lost 5 bases. Germline V CDR1 and CDR2: LGHNA, YNFKEQ. CDR3 sequence (DNA): TGTGCCAGCAGCCCTTCGGGGACAGGGGGCTTGGGAGATACGCAGTATTTT. This gives the protein CASSPSGTGGLGDTQYF.